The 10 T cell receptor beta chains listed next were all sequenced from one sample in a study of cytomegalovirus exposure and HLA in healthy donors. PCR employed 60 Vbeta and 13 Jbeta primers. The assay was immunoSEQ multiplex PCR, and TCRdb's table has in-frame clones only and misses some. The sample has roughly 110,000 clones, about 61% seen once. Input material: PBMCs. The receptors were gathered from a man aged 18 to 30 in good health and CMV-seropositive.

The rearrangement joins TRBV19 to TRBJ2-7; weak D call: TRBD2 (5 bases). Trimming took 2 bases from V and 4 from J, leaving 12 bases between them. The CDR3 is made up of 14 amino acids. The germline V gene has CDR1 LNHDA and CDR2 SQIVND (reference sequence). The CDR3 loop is CASSIRGRSYEQYF. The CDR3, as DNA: TGTGCCAGTAGTATACGGGGTAGGTCGTACGAGCAGTACTTC.

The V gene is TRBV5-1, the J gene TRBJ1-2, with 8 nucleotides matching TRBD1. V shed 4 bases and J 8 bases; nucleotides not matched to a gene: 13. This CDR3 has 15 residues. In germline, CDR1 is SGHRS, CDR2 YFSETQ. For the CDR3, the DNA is TGCGCCAGCAGCCCCGGGACAGGCTCCTTACGGGGCTACACCTTC. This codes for CASSPGTGSLRGYTF.

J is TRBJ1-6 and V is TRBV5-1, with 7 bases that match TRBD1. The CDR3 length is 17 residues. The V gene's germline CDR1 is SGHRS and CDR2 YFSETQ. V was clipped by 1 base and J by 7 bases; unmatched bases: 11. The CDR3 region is CASSLYGRGSGNSPLHF. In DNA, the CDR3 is TGCGCCAGCAGCTTGTACGGCAGGGGGTCGGGGAATTCACCCCTCCACTTT.

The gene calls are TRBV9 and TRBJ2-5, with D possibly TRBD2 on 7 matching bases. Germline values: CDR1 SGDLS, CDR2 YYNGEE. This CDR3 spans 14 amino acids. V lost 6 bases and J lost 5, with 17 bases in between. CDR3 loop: CASTGGGALETQYF. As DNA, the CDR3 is TGTGCCAGCACCGGAGGGGGGGCCCTGGAGACCCAGTACTTC.

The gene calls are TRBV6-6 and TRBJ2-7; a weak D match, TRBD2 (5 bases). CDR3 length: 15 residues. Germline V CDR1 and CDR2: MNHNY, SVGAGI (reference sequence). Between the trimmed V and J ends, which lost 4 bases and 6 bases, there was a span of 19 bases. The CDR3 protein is CASSSESPLASEQYF. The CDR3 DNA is TGTGCCAGCAGTTCCGAATCACCGCTAGCATCCGAGCAGTACTTC.

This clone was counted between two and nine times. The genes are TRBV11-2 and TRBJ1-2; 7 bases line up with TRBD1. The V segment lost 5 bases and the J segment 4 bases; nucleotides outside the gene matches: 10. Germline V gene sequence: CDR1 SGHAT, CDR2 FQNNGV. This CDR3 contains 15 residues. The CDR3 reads CASSPSQGDLYGYTF. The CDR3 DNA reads TGTGCCAGCAGCCCGAGCCAGGGGGATCTCTATGGCTACACCTTC.

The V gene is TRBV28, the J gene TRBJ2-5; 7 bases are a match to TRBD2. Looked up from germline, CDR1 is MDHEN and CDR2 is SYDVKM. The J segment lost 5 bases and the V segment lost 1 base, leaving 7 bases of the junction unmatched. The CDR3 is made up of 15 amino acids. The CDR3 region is CASSLSLSRGETQYF. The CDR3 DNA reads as TGTGCCAGCAGTTTATCCCTATCGCGGGGGGAGACCCAGTACTTC.

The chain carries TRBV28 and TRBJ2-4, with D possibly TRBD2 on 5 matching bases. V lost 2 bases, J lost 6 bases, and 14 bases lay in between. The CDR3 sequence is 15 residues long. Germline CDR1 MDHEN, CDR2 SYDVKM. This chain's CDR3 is CASSLASRIVNIQYF. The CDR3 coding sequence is TGTGCCAGCAGTTTAGCTAGCCGCATAGTAAACATTCAGTACTTC.

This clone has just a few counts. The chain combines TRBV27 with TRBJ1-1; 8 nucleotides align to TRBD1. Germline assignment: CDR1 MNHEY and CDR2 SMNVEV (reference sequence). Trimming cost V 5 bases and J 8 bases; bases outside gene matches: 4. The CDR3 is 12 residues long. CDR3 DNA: TGTGCCAGCAGTGACAGGACAGGGGAAGCTTTCTTT. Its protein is CASSDRTGEAFF.

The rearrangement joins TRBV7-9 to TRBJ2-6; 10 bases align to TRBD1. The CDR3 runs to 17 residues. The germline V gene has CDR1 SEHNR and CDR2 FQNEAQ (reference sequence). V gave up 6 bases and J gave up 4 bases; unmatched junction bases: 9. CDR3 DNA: TGTGCCAGCAGGCCAGGACAGGGGGTGGAAGGGGCCAACGTCCTGACTTTC. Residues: CASRPGQGVEGANVLTF.